This is a list of T cell receptor beta chains from one sample in a study of T cell repertoires in cytomegalovirus infection. TCRdb fed the reads into MiXCR, producing one record per CDR3 protein. The data show fewer than 250,000 distinct CDR3 sequences, 9% to 15% seen once. The sample consisted of PBMCs. These receptors were obtained from a human donor in good health (CMV status not recorded). Some clones in this sample may be carry-over from other donors' samples. Each CDR3 is given with its conserved first and last residue. D genes are given only for firm matches. Only some rows state a clone size, as once, few, many or a class for expanded clones.

CDR3 DNA	CDR3 protein	J gene	V gene	clone size	D gene
TGCAGCGTTGAAGCGGGGGGCTGGGCAGATACGCAGTATTTT	CSVEAGGWADTQYF	TRBJ2-3	TRBV29-1	many	.
TGTGCCAGTAGTTACAGCCGACTCTACGAGCAGTACTTC	CASSYSRLYEQYF	TRBJ2-7	TRBV19	many	.
TGTGCCAGCAGAGACAGGACGAACACCGGGGAGCTGTTTTTT	CASRDRTNTGELFF	TRBJ2-2	TRBV25-1	many	.
TGTGCCAGCAGCTTATTAAGGAACACTGAAGCTTTCTTT	CASSLLRNTEAFF	TRBJ1-1	TRBV7-8	many	.
TGTGCCAGCGCGGGGAACACTGAAGCTTTCTTT	CASAGNTEAFF	TRBJ1-1	TRBV2	.	.
TGTGCCAGCAGCCCCTTGGGGGGGGGCATCACAGATACGCAGTATTTT	CASSPLGGGITDTQYF	TRBJ2-3	TRBV7-6	many	.
TGTGCCATCAGTGAGCAGGGGAGTGGCACTGAAGCTTTCTTT	CAISEQGSGTEAFF	TRBJ1-1	TRBV10-3	.	.
TGTGCCAGCAGTCCACCCTCCTTAAACCACGAGCAGTACTTC	CASSPPSLNHEQYF	TRBJ2-7	TRBV28	few	.
TGTGCCAGCAGCTCCCTGACAGGGGGAAGCACAGATACGCAGTATTTT	CASSSLTGGSTDTQYF	TRBJ2-3	TRBV7-2	many	TRBD1
TGTGCCAGCAGCCCACAGGGGGGACTAGCAGTACGCAATGAGCAGTTCTTC	CASSPQGGLAVRNEQFF	TRBJ2-1	TRBV7-2	many	.
TGTGCCAGCAGCTTAATTGGGAAGGGCAATCAGCCCCAGCATTTT	CASSLIGKGNQPQHF	TRBJ1-5	TRBV7-2	many	.
TGTGCCAGCAGCTTGGAAGTGACAGGCTCTGAAGCTTTCTTT	CASSLEVTGSEAFF	TRBJ1-1	TRBV5-4	.	.
TGTGCCAGCAGCTCCGGCCTGGGGGTCGATGGCTACACCTTC	CASSSGLGVDGYTF	TRBJ1-2	TRBV7-2	many	.
TGTGCCAGCAGTCCCCTCCCCGCCCGCTACAATGAGCAGTTCTTC	CASSPLPARYNEQFF	TRBJ2-1	TRBV6-2/TRBV6-3	many	.